The source of this T cell receptor beta chain is a study of low-dose radiotherapy and immunotherapy resistance in tumors. Overall study context: Radiation delivery to Cohort 1 consisted of 0.5 Gy per fraction every 2 weeks, summing to 6.5 Gy.

This clonotype has more than one count but fewer than ten. TRAV- and TRBV-specific primers, spanning alpha and beta chains, primed first-strand cDNA. With a V-primer adapter and a constant-region primer, TCRs were amplified for about 20 PCR cycles. Using its own MiXCR run on the reads, TCRdb lists one record per CDR3 protein. The repertoire has 8,500 to 14,000 distinct CDR3 sequences, 50% to 70% of them found once; the top ten carry approximately 10%. V was pared by 5 bases and J by 4 bases, with 4 bases of the junction left unmatched. The germline CDR1 and CDR2 sequences are SGHTA and FQGNSA. This CDR3 region has 15 residues. Eligibility criteria specified advanced solid malignancies devoid of tumor-infiltrating lymphocytes.

This sequence originates from a human donor with advanced metastatic prostate, ovarian, gallbladder or colorectal cancer (not recorded which). This table probably holds off-target reads from a library built for another chain. V and J are TRBV7-2 and TRBJ2-3; 12 positions agree with TRBD2. The DNA for the CDR3 is TGTGCCAGCAGCGGTACTAGCGGGGGGCCAGATACGCAGTATTTT. This sequence encodes CASSGTSGGPDTQYF.